Detailed here is one TCR beta chain. Its antigen is unidentified. Sequencing was done on patients that had shown CD8+CD57+ cell expansion by flow cytometry. Genomic DNA acted as the template from which TCR beta VDJ combination and CDR3 sequence profiling were carried out. TCRdb called the reads again in MiXCR, with one record for every CDR3 protein. The sample shows 180,000 or so distinct CDR3 sequences, roughly 48% of them seen only once. The record originates from a study of CD8+CD57+ T cells in acquired aplastic anemia. General observations from the study: Patients and controls had in common twenty-nine CD8+ CDR3 sequences.

The length of the CDR3 is 15 residues. V lost 0 bases and J lost 12, with 15 bases in between. The germline gives CDR1 LNHNV, CDR2 YYDKDF (reference sequence). This receptor was identified in a human donor with aplastic anemia. J is TRBJ1-6 and V is TRBV15, with D perhaps TRBD1 (5 bases). The sequenced sample was sorted CD4+, CD8+, or CD8+CD57+ T cells (not recorded which) from PBMCs. CDR3 loop: CATSRDRGPGLPLHF. CDR3 nucleotides: TGTGCCACCAGCAGAGACCGGGGCCCAGGGTTACCCCTCCACTTT.